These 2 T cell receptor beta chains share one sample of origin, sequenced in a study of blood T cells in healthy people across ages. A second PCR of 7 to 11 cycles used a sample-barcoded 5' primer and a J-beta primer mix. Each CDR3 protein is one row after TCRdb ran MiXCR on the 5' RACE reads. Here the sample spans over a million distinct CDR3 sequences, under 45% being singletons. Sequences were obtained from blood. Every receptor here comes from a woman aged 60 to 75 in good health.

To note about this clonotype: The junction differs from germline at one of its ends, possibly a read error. CDR3 in DNA: TGTGCCAGCAGCTCGGGACAGGCTGAAGTTTTCTTT. Residues: CASSSGQAEVFF. The gene calls are TRBV7-9 and TRBJ1-1, with 8 bases lining up with TRBD1. CDR3 length equals 12 residues. The germline CDR1 and CDR2 sequences are SEHNR and FQNEAQ (reference sequence). The full variable domain, completed using reference TRBV7-9 and TRBJ1-1, is DTGVSQNPRHKITKRGQNVTFRCDPISEHNRLYWYRQTLGQGPEFLTYFQNEAQLEKSRLLSDRFSAERPKGSFSTLEIQRTEQGDSAMYLCASSSGQAEVFFGQGTRLTVV.

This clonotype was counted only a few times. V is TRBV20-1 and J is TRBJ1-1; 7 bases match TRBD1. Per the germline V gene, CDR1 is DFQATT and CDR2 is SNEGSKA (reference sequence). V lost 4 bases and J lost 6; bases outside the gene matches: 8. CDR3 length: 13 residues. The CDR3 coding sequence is TGCAGTGCTACCCCGGGAGGGACAGCTGAAGCTTTCTTT. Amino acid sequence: CSATPGGTAEAFF.